This is a list of T cell receptor beta chains from one sample in a study of T cells expressing NK-cell markers. TCRdb reprocessed the 5' RACE reads and stores each CDR3 protein as one record, lacking DNA. This sample's clone table lists about 440,000 distinct CDR3 sequences. Sequencing input: blood T cells: a sorted CD56 or NKG2C T cell subset, CD4+ or CD8+ T cells, or bulk PBMC T cells (not recorded which). The receptor source for this set is a woman aged 18 to 75 in good health. Both conserved end residues are part of each CDR3. The order of the fields is J gene, V gene, CDR3 protein.

TRBJ2-1	TRBV28	CASSLFGSGNYNEQFF
TRBJ1-6	TRBV30	CAWIRDRGNSPLHF
TRBJ1-1	TRBV20-1	CSASGGRGNTEAFF
TRBJ2-3	TRBV13	CASSDSGRDFTDTQYF
TRBJ2-1	TRBV5-5	CASSYSGGDYNEQFF
TRBJ2-1	TRBV11-3	CASSFLAGPVHEQFF
TRBJ2-1	TRBV6-2/TRBV6-3	CASRAGVNYNEQFF
TRBJ2-7	TRBV9	CASSASGSPRSEQYF
TRBJ2-5	TRBV14	CASSQHLQETQYF
TRBJ2-3	TRBV7-9	CASSLDRREYF
TRBJ2-6	TRBV4-1	CASSLEEDSPGANVLTF
TRBJ1-1	TRBV9	CASSVTVSENTEAFF
TRBJ2-3	TRBV7-3	CASSLKLAGIRDTQYF
TRBJ2-1	TRBV5-5	CASSLVGLAGGNEQFF
TRBJ2-6	TRBV20-1	CSAVTTGGSGANVLTF
TRBJ1-2	TRBV20-1	CSARDPETGNYGYTF
TRBJ1-5	TRBV6-2/TRBV6-3	CASKAGGLPQHF
TRBJ1-1	TRBV4-3	CASSQVVGSLTEAFF
TRBJ2-7	TRBV20-1	CSAREREYEQYF
TRBJ2-2	TRBV20-1	CSARGGQGDTGELFF
TRBJ1-4	TRBV7-8	CASSSNYGTNEKLFF
TRBJ2-1	TRBV18	CASSQLAGDGEQFF
TRBJ2-3	TRBV6-5	CASSYPTGPDTQYF
TRBJ1-2	TRBV19	CASLTYYGYTF
TRBJ2-3	TRBV29-1	CSVAGQYTDTQYF
TRBJ1-1	TRBV20-1	CSAYTRGTEAFF
TRBJ2-7	TRBV27	CASPGGLAGYEQYF
TRBJ1-3	TRBV10-3	CAISESDAGPGNTIYF
TRBJ2-1	TRBV7-2	CASSLGTSLNEQFF
TRBJ2-1	TRBV29-1	CSAVRAGGQVNEQFF
TRBJ2-1	TRBV11-2	CASSLRREVSYNEQFF
TRBJ2-7	TRBV10-3	CATSRDRATYEQYF
TRBJ2-7	TRBV12-3/TRBV12-4	CASGKRLDEQYF